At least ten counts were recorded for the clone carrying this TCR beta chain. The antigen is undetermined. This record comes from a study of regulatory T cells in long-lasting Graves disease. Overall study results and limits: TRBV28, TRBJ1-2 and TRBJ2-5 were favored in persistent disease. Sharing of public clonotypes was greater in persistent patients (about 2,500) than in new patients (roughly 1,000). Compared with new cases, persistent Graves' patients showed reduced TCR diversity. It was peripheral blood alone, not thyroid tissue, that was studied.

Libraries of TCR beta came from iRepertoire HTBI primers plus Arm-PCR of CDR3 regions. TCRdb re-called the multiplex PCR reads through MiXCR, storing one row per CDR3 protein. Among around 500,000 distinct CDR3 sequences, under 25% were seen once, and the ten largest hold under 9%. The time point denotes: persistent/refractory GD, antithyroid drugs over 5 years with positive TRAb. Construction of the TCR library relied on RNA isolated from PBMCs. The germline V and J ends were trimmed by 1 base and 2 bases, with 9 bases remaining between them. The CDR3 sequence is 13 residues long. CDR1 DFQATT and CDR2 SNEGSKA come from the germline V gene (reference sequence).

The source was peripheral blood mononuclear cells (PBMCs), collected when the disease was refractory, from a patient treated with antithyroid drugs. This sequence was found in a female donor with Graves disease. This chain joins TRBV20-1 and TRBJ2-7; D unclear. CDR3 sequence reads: CSARVPWAYEQYF. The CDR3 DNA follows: TGCAGTGCTAGAGTACCATGGGCCTACGAGCAGTACTTC.